These 25 T cell receptor beta chains originate from one sample sequenced in a study of long-term antiretroviral therapy in people with HIV. This was the immunoSEQ v3.0 assay at survey level. Some clones are missing from TCRdb's copy, which holds only in-frame ones; the method was immunoSEQ multiplex PCR. The table lists more than 20,000 clones, around 81% of them singletons. The sample was unsorted PBMCs, taken at the start of antiretroviral therapy, before treatment. These receptors all come from a woman in her late teens or twenties with HIV.

The rearrangement uses TRBV9 and TRBJ2-1; D possibly corresponds to TRBD2 (7 bases). V was pared by 0 bases and J by 2 bases, with 9 bases between. Germline-derived CDR1 and CDR2 are SGDLS and YYNGEE. The CDR3 is made up of 15 amino acids. DNA of the CDR3: TGTGCCAGCAGCGTAGAAGGGGGGGCCTACAATGAGCAGTTCTTC. The encoded protein is CASSVEGGAYNEQFF.

The V gene is TRBV11-2, the J gene TRBJ1-1; no reliable D call. Germline loops: CDR1 SGHAT, CDR2 FQNNGV. Trimming took 5 bases from V and 5 from J, leaving 12 bases between them. The CDR3 runs to 13 residues. The CDR3 nucleotides are TGTGCCAGCAGCGCAAACTTAGCGACTGAAGCTTTCTTT. This gives the protein CASSANLATEAFF.

V and J are TRBV15 and TRBJ2-3; weak D call: TRBD1 (5 bases). The CDR3 is made up of 18 amino acids. V lost 3 bases to trimming and J lost 4 bases, with 23 bases between them. CDR1 and CDR2 (germline): LNHNV, YYDKDF (reference sequence). The CDR3 bases are TGTGCCACCAGCAGGGACACGCCGGCGCCTGGAAGGCCAGATACGCAGTATTTT. Translated: CATSRDTPAPGRPDTQYF. Combining the CDR3 with reference TRBV15 and TRBJ2-3 gives the whole variable domain DAMVIQNPRYQVTQFGKPVTLSCSQTLNHNVMYWYQQKSSQAPKLLFHYYDKDFNNEADTPDNFQSRRPNTSFCFLDIRSPGLGDTAMYLCATSRDTPAPGRPDTQYFGPGTRLTVL.

This chain uses TRBV10-3 with TRBJ2-7; D is ambiguous. Germline CDR1 is ENHRY and CDR2 is SYGVKD. The V gene lost 4 bases and the J gene lost 5 bases, with 12 bases spanning the gap. The CDR3 extends over 13 amino acids. CDR3 sequence (DNA): TGTGCCATCAGTGGGCGAGGAAGGGACGAGCAGTACTTC. It codes for CAISGRGRDEQYF.

This clone was seen only a few times. V usage is TRBV6-1 and J usage is TRBJ1-2; 9 bases align to TRBD1. This CDR3 region has 15 residues. V lost 5 bases, J lost 3 bases, and 7 bases stayed unmatched. Germline CDR1 reads MNHNS; CDR2 reads SASEGT. CDR3 DNA sequence: TGTGCCAGCAGTCCCTTGGACAGGGGAGACTATGGCTACACCTTC. As protein: CASSPLDRGDYGYTF.

The chain employs TRBV7-9 and TRBJ2-1; weak D call: TRBD2 (5 bases). V lost 5 bases, J lost 6 bases, and 11 bases lay in between. The length of the CDR3 is 13 residues. Looked up from germline, CDR1 is SEHNR and CDR2 is FQNEAQ (reference sequence). The CDR3 loop is CASSLGLSNEQFF. The DNA of the CDR3 is TGTGCCAGCAGCCTTGGACTTTCCAATGAGCAGTTCTTC.

In its sample, this clone ranks as medium-sized. The J gene is TRBJ2-7, the V gene TRBV6-5; D is uncertain. The length of the CDR3 is 14 residues. The V end was cut by 4 bases, the J end by 0 bases, with 10 bases between. Per germline, CDR1 MNHEY and CDR2 SVGAGI. The CDR3 coding sequence is TGTGCCAGCAGTTTTAGTCTCAGCTCCTACGAGCAGTACTTC. Translation gives CASSFSLSSYEQYF.

The CDR3 protein is CASRVTNEQFF. The DNA of the CDR3 is TGCGCCAGCAGAGTTACCAATGAGCAGTTCTTC. This sequence joins TRBV5-1 and TRBJ2-1; D is undetermined. Trimming took off 5 bases at V and 6 bases at J, with 6 bases between the two ends. From germline, CDR1 is SGHRS and CDR2 YFSETQ. The CDR3 is 11 amino acids.

This sequence joins TRBV19 and TRBJ1-6, with TRBD1 as a possible D gene (5 bases). Germline loops: CDR1 LNHDA, CDR2 SQIVND (reference sequence). The CDR3 has 14 amino acids. Trimming cost V 3 bases and J 10 bases, with 13 bases left between them. The CDR3 protein is CASSIDKGQSPLHF. Written as DNA, the CDR3 is TGTGCCAGTAGTATCGACAAGGGGCAATCACCCCTCCACTTT.

This clone was detected a few times. The chain uses TRBV7-2 and TRBJ2-3; no definite D call. The V gene's germline CDR1 is SGHTA and CDR2 FQGNSA. The CDR3 totals 14 residues. V shed 6 bases and J shed 2 bases, with 12 bases lying between them. CDR3 amino acids: CASRVVRHTDTQYF. The CDR3 DNA reads TGTGCCAGCAGGGTCGTTCGGCACACAGATACGCAGTATTTT.

The rearrangement uses TRBV9 and TRBJ1-2; D may be TRBD1 (5 bases). The V end was cut by 6 bases, the J end by 5 bases, with 14 bases between. The CDR3 has 13 residues. Germline V gives CDR1 SGDLS, CDR2 YYNGEE. CDR3 sequence: CASTEAGGYGYTF. The CDR3 DNA follows: TGTGCCAGCACCGAGGCGGGGGGGTATGGCTACACCTTC.

This clone was seen a handful of times. The CDR3 is CASSYQGQGTSPLHF. Here the CDR3 DNA reads TGTGCCAGCAGTTACCAAGGACAGGGCACTTCACCCCTCCACTTT. The chain employs TRBV6-5 and TRBJ1-6; 8 positions agree with TRBD1. Germline trimming cut 2 bases from V and 9 bases from J; bases unmatched to any gene: 6. CDR1 is MNHEY and CDR2 is SVGAGI in the germline V gene. The CDR3 totals 15 residues.

This rearrangement joins TRBV28 to TRBJ1-1; D remains ambiguous. The germline V gene has CDR1 MDHEN and CDR2 SYDVKM. CDR3 length equals 14 residues. V gave up 6 bases and J gave up 2 bases, with 13 bases separating them. CDR3 coding DNA: TGTGCCAGCAGACGGGGAACCTCAAACACTGAAGCTTTCTTT. Protein sequence: CASRRGTSNTEAFF.

This chain joins TRBV28 and TRBJ1-5; 7 bases fit TRBD1. There are 13 residues in the CDR3. Germline V lookup: CDR1 MDHEN, CDR2 SYDVKM. With V trimmed by 3 bases and J by 7 bases, 3 bases remained unmatched. The CDR3 bases are TGTGCCAGCAGTTTCACAGGGGACCAGCCCCAGCATTTT. Protein sequence: CASSFTGDQPQHF.

The chain couples TRBV28 to TRBJ1-1; D not certain. This CDR3 comprises 14 residues. The V gene lost 7 bases and the J gene lost 10 bases, with 22 bases spanning the gap. Germline V CDR1 and CDR2: MDHEN, SYDVKM. This CDR3 reads CASTKWGVGWSAFF. Here the CDR3 DNA reads TGTGCCAGCACCAAATGGGGTGTGGGGTGGTCAGCTTTCTTT.

The CDR3 region has the DNA TGTGCCACCCGACCTAGTTCCTCCTACAATGAGCAGTTCTTC. The encoded protein is CATRPSSSYNEQFF. V is TRBV19 and J is TRBJ2-1; no clear D. Trimming removed 10 bases at V and 0 bases at J, with 13 bases between. Germline V gene sequence: CDR1 LNHDA, CDR2 SQIVND (reference sequence). There are 14 residues in the CDR3.

This rearrangement joins TRBV30 to TRBJ2-3; 7 bases match TRBD2. Trimming cost V 7 bases and J 1 base; bases outside gene matches: 20. Looked up from germline, CDR1 is GTSNPN and CDR2 is SVGIG (reference sequence). The CDR3 extends over 18 amino acids. The CDR3 sequence is CAFLPLAEPLSGTDTQYF. CDR3 coding DNA: TGTGCCTTTCTCCCCCTAGCGGAGCCACTTAGTGGCACAGATACGCAGTATTTT.

This clone was seen only once. The gene calls are TRBV5-1 and TRBJ1-2; D gene uncertain. Germline CDR1 is SGHRS and CDR2 is YFSETQ. There are 14 residues in the CDR3. V was shortened by 4 bases and J by 3 bases, with 13 bases between the two germline ends. The CDR3 protein is CASSLQSSDYGYTF. As DNA, the CDR3 is TGCGCCAGCAGCCTCCAATCATCAGACTATGGCTACACCTTC.

The rearrangement joins TRBV19 to TRBJ2-1; 9 bases fit TRBD1. The junction had 17 bases not matched to a gene; V was cut back by 3 bases and J by 5 bases. CDR3 length: 19 amino acids. The germline V gene encodes CDR1 LNHDA and CDR2 SQIVND (reference sequence). The CDR3 region is CASSITWNDRGRSDNEQFF. Written as DNA, the CDR3 is TGTGCCAGTAGTATTACTTGGAACGACAGGGGGAGGTCGGACAATGAGCAGTTCTTC. Based on the CDR3 plus reference TRBV19 and TRBJ2-1, the full variable domain is DGGITQSPKYLFRKEGQNVTLSCEQNLNHDAMYWYRQDPGQGLRLIYYSQIVNDFQKGDIAEGYSVSREKKESFPLTVTSAQKNPTAFYLCASSITWNDRGRSDNEQFFGPGTRLTVL.

The genes are TRBV7-9 and TRBJ2-2; no reliable D call. Germline V gives CDR1 SEHNR, CDR2 FQNEAQ (reference sequence). CDR3 size: 15 residues. The germline V and J ends were trimmed by 0 bases and 5 bases, with 10 bases remaining between them. The CDR3 region is CASSLASAATGELFF. In DNA form, the CDR3 reads TGTGCCAGCAGCTTAGCGTCGGCAGCTACCGGGGAGCTGTTTTTT.

CDR3 DNA: TGTGCCAGCTCACCACGACAGGGATGGACTGAAGCTTTCTTT. Translation: CASSPRQGWTEAFF. The rearrangement links TRBV18 to TRBJ1-1, with 7 nucleotides matching TRBD1. This CDR3 has 14 residues. Unmatched junction bases numbered 4, after V lost 1 base and J lost 5 bases. Germline CDR1 KGHSH, CDR2 LQKENI.

The rearrangement links TRBV9 to TRBJ2-1; D possibly matches TRBD1 or TRBD2 (7 bases each). V was clipped by 3 bases and J by 8 bases, with 21 bases between them. Germline CDR1 SGDLS, CDR2 YYNGEE. The CDR3 length is 16 residues. The CDR3 sequence: CASSAVGRGLMDEQFF. CDR3 DNA sequence: TGTGCCAGCAGCGCCGTTGGGAGGGGGCTTATGGATGAGCAGTTCTTC.

The chain recombines TRBV4-1 with TRBJ1-3; TRBD1 matches at 10 bases. CDR1 is MGHRA and CDR2 is YSYEKL in the germline V gene. The CDR3 is 17 amino acids. The V gene end was trimmed by 0 bases and the J gene end by 5 bases; junction bases not matched to a gene: 7. This CDR3 is CASSQDWETGGRNTIYF. In DNA form, the CDR3 reads TGCGCCAGCAGCCAAGATTGGGAGACAGGGGGCAGAAACACCATATATTTT.

Note on this clone: Sequence at one end of the junction differs from germline and may be a read error. The CDR3, as DNA: TGTGCCAGCAGCGGAACAGGGACCGGGGCCAACGTCATGACTTTC. Protein: CASSGTGTGANVMTF. This chain uses TRBV7-8 with TRBJ2-6; weak D call: TRBD1 (6 bases). CDR1 is SGHVS and CDR2 is FQNEAQ in the germline V gene. The length of the CDR3 is 15 residues.

The chain is built from TRBV7-9 and TRBJ2-5; 12 nucleotides align to TRBD1. Trimming removed 5 bases from V and 2 bases from J; junction bases left unmatched: 6. Germline V gene lookup returns CDR1 SEHNR and CDR2 FQNEAQ (reference sequence). The CDR3 has 16 residues. CDR3: CASSRDRGLEQETQYF. In DNA, the CDR3 is TGTGCCAGCAGCCGGGACAGGGGGCTTGAACAAGAGACCCAGTACTTC.